The 25 T cell receptor beta chains in this list originate from one sample, sequenced in a study of response to subunit inactivated influenza vaccine. TCRdb redid the calling of the RT-PCR reads with MiXCR, one entry per CDR3 protein. The table shows around 580,000 distinct CDR3 sequences, with about 14% occurring only once. Sequenced material: PBMCs from blood, taken 12 days after vaccination. These receptors were obtained from a man aged 50 to 59 who received an inactivated influenza vaccine.

The genes are TRBV10-3 and TRBJ1-3; 7 bases agree with TRBD1. Germline loops: CDR1 ENHRY, CDR2 SYGVKD. V dropped 6 bases and J dropped 0; count of bases not matched to a gene: 5. This CDR3 has 15 amino acids. The CDR3 DNA sequence: TGTGCCATCAGGCCAGACAGGGCCTCTGGAAACACCATATATTTT. Amino acid sequence: CAIRPDRASGNTIYF.

This clonotype has more than one count but fewer than ten. V is TRBV20-1 and J is TRBJ2-7, with a tentative D call TRBD2 (7 bases). This CDR3 is 15 amino acids long. Germline lookup yields CDR1 DFQATT and CDR2 SNEGSKA (reference sequence). Deletions cut 4 bases from V and 0 bases from J, with 16 bases between. Written as DNA, the CDR3 is TGCAGTGCTATGGGTAGGAGGGGGGGCTCCTACGAGCAGTACTTC. As protein: CSAMGRRGGSYEQYF.

This clonotype was detected ten times or more. CDR3 DNA: TGTGCCAGCAGCCTGGCGGGACATACCTACGAGCAGTACTTC. Amino acids: CASSLAGHTYEQYF. The chain employs TRBV7-9 and TRBJ2-7; perhaps D is TRBD1 or TRBD2 (6 bases each). The germline V gene encodes CDR1 SEHNR and CDR2 FQNEAQ (reference sequence). V lost 5 bases to trimming and J lost 2 bases, with 13 bases between them. CDR3 length: 14 amino acids.

This clonotype was detected only a few times. The chain carries TRBV6-5 and TRBJ2-2; 8 positions agree with TRBD1. CDR3 length: 17 amino acids. CDR1 and CDR2 from the germline V gene are MNHEY and SVGAGI. The V segment lost 2 bases and the J segment 3 bases; nucleotides outside the gene matches: 8. CDR3 nucleotide sequence: TGTGCCAGCAGTTACGTGGAGGGACAGGCTTACACCGGGGAGCTGTTTTTT. It translates to CASSYVEGQAYTGELFF.

The chain links TRBV7-8 to TRBJ1-4; 7 nucleotides agree with TRBD1. This CDR3 region has 16 residues. V dropped 5 bases and J dropped 4; count of bases not matched to a gene: 10. Per germline, CDR1 SGHVS and CDR2 FQNEAQ. The CDR3, as DNA: TGTGCCAGCAGCCCACTTAAGGGACAGCTTAATGAAAAACTGTTTTTT. As protein: CASSPLKGQLNEKLFF.

The chain recombines TRBV5-1 with TRBJ1-4; TRBD1 agrees at 8 bases. The CDR3 extends over 16 amino acids. V trimming: 4 bases; J trimming: 8 bases; junction bases outside the gene matches: 13. Germline values: CDR1 SGHRS, CDR2 YFSETQ. For the CDR3, the DNA is TGCGCCAGCAGCATCGGACAGGGAGGAGGCGGAGAAAAACTGTTTTTT. This codes for CASSIGQGGGGEKLFF.

The rearrangement links TRBV7-2 to TRBJ2-1; the D is unclear. From germline, CDR1 is SGHTA and CDR2 FQGNSA. Trimming removed 1 base from V and 2 bases from J, with 12 bases in between. CDR3 length: 16 amino acids. CDR3 bases: TGTGCCAGCAGCTTAGGGTACGGTGGGACCTACAATGAGCAGTTCTTC. Protein: CASSLGYGGTYNEQFF.

The sample holds a few counts of this clonotype. V and J are TRBV6-1 and TRBJ2-1, with D possibly being TRBD2 (5 bases). CDR1 and CDR2 from the germline V gene are MNHNS and SASEGT. V shed 10 bases and J shed 7 bases, with 17 bases lying between them. The CDR3 covers 13 residues. The CDR3 DNA is TGTGCCACCCACCCTACCCCGGGGAATGAGCAGTTCTTC. Its translation: CATHPTPGNEQFF.

This clonotype was recorded only once. This rearrangement joins TRBV4-1 to TRBJ2-1, with 10 bases matching TRBD2. V lost 3 bases to trimming and J lost 6 bases; unmatched junction nucleotides: 14. Germline lookup yields CDR1 MGHRA and CDR2 YSYEKL. The CDR3 contains 18 residues. CDR3 coding DNA: TGCGCCAGCAGCCATTTCCCGTCTAGCGGGAGATTGGGCAATGAGCAGTTCTTC. It codes for CASSHFPSSGRLGNEQFF.

The genes are TRBV12-3 or TRBV12-4 and TRBJ2-5; perhaps TRBD1 as D (5 bases). Trimming took 7 bases from V and 5 from J, leaving 17 bases between them. This CDR3 is built from 14 residues. This CDR3 is CASTMTVPPETQYF. CDR3 DNA sequence: TGTGCCAGCACCATGACAGTCCCCCCGGAGACCCAGTACTTC.

The V and J genes are TRBV5-1 and TRBJ2-7, with D unclear. Germline V gene sequence: CDR1 SGHRS, CDR2 YFSETQ. This CDR3 is 14 amino acids long. Trimming removed 3 bases from V and 0 bases from J, with 10 bases in between. The DNA for the CDR3 is TGCGCCAGCAGCTCCCTACGTGGCTCCTACGAGCAGTACTTC. The encoded protein is CASSSLRGSYEQYF.

The V and J genes are TRBV28 and TRBJ2-5; possible D gene TRBD1, 5 bases. The germline V gene encodes CDR1 MDHEN and CDR2 SYDVKM. CDR3 length equals 14 residues. The V and J ends lost 2 bases and 7 bases respectively, with 14 bases between them. This chain's CDR3 is CASSLMVGAGTQYF. The DNA for the CDR3 is TGTGCCAGCAGTTTAATGGTAGGGGCCGGGACCCAGTACTTC.

In its sample, this clonotype was seen a few times. The chain couples TRBV5-1 to TRBJ2-7; 9 nucleotides line up with TRBD1. With V trimmed by 4 bases and J by 7 bases, 6 bases remained unmatched. This CDR3 has 13 residues. In germline, CDR1 is SGHRS, CDR2 YFSETQ. This chain's CDR3 is CASSMGDRVEQYF. CDR3 nucleotides: TGCGCCAGCAGCATGGGGGACAGGGTGGAGCAGTACTTC.

There are many counts of this clonotype. V usage is TRBV2 and J usage is TRBJ1-2; D might be TRBD1 (6 bases). Deletions cut 6 bases from V and 4 bases from J, with 12 bases between. In germline, CDR1 is SNHLY, CDR2 FYNNEI. CDR3 length equals 13 residues. The CDR3: CASSARGVYGYTF. The CDR3 DNA is TGTGCCAGCAGCGCCAGGGGAGTCTATGGCTACACCTTC.

This clonotype was counted at least ten times. V is TRBV4-3 and J is TRBJ2-1; 8 bases align to TRBD2. V lost 5 bases, J lost 4 bases, and 7 bases stayed unmatched. The CDR3 sequence is 15 residues long. Germline V gene lookup returns CDR1 LGHNA and CDR2 YSLEER. CDR3 in amino acids: CASSSVAGMYNEQFF. CDR3 bases: TGCGCCAGCAGCTCAGTAGCGGGGATGTACAATGAGCAGTTCTTC.

The rearrangement uses TRBV7-9 and TRBJ2-1; D unresolved. The germline V and J ends were trimmed by 5 bases and 7 bases, with 9 bases remaining between them. The length of the CDR3 is 12 residues. Germline CDR1 reads SEHNR; CDR2 reads FQNEAQ (reference sequence). DNA for the CDR3: TGTGCCAGCAGCCCCCACAGAAATGAGCAGTTCTTC. This sequence encodes CASSPHRNEQFF.

This clonotype occurred a few times. This rearrangement joins TRBV10-3 to TRBJ2-5; D is perhaps TRBD1 or TRBD2 (5 bases each). This CDR3 has 14 amino acids. V was clipped by 0 bases and J by 4 bases, with 9 bases between them. Germline V CDR1 and CDR2: ENHRY, SYGVKD. CDR3 DNA sequence: TGTGCCATCAGTGAGTCGAGGGGCGGAGAGACCCAGTACTTC. This translates into CAISESRGGETQYF.

This clonotype was seen more than once but under ten times. This chain joins TRBV2 and TRBJ2-7, with TRBD1 matching 8 bases. Germline V gives CDR1 SNHLY, CDR2 FYNNEI. The CDR3 sequence is 14 residues long. J gave up 0 bases and V 7 bases, and 5 bases lay outside the gene matches. This chain's CDR3 is CASNRDRNSYEQYF. DNA for the CDR3: TGTGCCAGCAACCGGGACAGGAACTCCTACGAGCAGTACTTC.

This clonotype was picked up a small number of times. The chain couples TRBV18 to TRBJ2-7; 9 bases fit TRBD1. The CDR3 consists of 16 residues. With 3 bases clipped from V and 1 base from J, the junction kept 7 bases outside the gene matches. Germline V gene data show CDR1 as KGHSH and CDR2 as LQKENI. CDR3 region: CASSPKPGQGSYEQYF. CDR3 nucleotides: TGTGCCAGCTCACCGAAACCGGGACAGGGTTCCTACGAGCAGTACTTC.

The genes are TRBV12-3 or TRBV12-4 and TRBJ2-3, with no clear D. The V end lost 3 bases, the J end lost 6 bases, and 13 bases lay between the germline ends. CDR3 length equals 14 residues. CDR3 DNA sequence: TGTGCCAGCAGTTTTTGGAAAAACGGGGATACGCAGTATTTT. Translation: CASSFWKNGDTQYF.

This clonotype was counted only a few times. This chain links TRBV4-3 with TRBJ2-1; no firm D call. Germline-derived CDR1 and CDR2 are LGHNA and YSLEER. The CDR3 loop spans 13 amino acids. Trimming stripped 1 base from V and 8 bases from J, with 9 bases between. The CDR3 is CASSQGERDEQFF. The CDR3 DNA follows: TGCGCCAGCAGCCAAGGGGAAAGGGATGAGCAGTTCTTC.

The chain recombines TRBV19 with TRBJ1-5, with TRBD1 matching 7 bases. V gave up 5 bases and J gave up 0 bases; unmatched junction bases: 7. CDR3 length: 16 amino acids. The germline V gene encodes CDR1 LNHDA and CDR2 SQIVND (reference sequence). CDR3 in DNA: TGTGCCAGTAGTCAAAGACAGGGCAATAGCAATCAGCCCCAGCATTTT. Protein product: CASSQRQGNSNQPQHF.

This clonotype was seen more than once but under ten times. The chain carries TRBV5-5 and TRBJ2-7, with 10 bases that match TRBD2. The CDR3 contains 15 residues. Germline-derived CDR1 and CDR2 are SGHKS and YYEKEE (reference sequence). V was clipped by 0 bases and J by 2 bases; unmatched bases: 2. CDR3 residues: CASSLAGTSAYEQYF. CDR3 bases: TGTGCCAGCAGCTTGGCCGGGACTAGCGCCTACGAGCAGTACTTC.

The rearrangement links TRBV27 to TRBJ2-4, with 9 bases lining up with TRBD1. The length of the CDR3 is 17 residues. The V gene's germline CDR1 is MNHEY and CDR2 SMNVEV (reference sequence). Losses at the gene ends were 6 bases for V and 6 bases for J; bases not matched to a gene: 15. Here the CDR3 DNA reads TGTGCCAGCAGCCTATCGGCTGGGGGACAGGGACGAAACATTCAGTACTTC. It specifies CASSLSAGGQGRNIQYF.

This clonotype was observed a handful of times. The rearrangement uses TRBV9 and TRBJ2-7; TRBD2 matches 9 bases. From germline, CDR1 is SGDLS and CDR2 YYNGEE. The CDR3 loop spans 15 amino acids. The V gene end was trimmed by 4 bases and the J gene end by 7 bases; junction bases not matched to a gene: 12. CDR3 nucleotide sequence: TGTGCCAGCAGCCCCCTTTTAGCGGGAGATGGTGAGCAGTACTTC. Translated, it gives CASSPLLAGDGEQYF.